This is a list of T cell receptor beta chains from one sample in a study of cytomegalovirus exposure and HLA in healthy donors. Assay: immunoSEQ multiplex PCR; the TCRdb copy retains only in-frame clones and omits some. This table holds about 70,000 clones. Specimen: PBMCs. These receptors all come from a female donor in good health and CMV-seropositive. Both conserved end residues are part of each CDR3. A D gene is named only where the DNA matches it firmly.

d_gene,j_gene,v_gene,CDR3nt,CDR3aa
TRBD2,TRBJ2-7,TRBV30,TGTGCCGGGAGTGTAGGAGGGAGGGTTCTCTACGAGCAGTACTTC,CAGSVGGRVLYEQYF
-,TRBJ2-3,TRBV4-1,TGCGCCAGCAGCCAAATCGATCTCGTAACAACAGATACGCAGTATTTT,CASSQIDLVTTDTQYF
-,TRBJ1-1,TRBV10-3,TGTGCCATCAGTGCGGGACAAAACACTGAAGCTTTCTTT,CAISAGQNTEAFF
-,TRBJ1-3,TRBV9,TGTGCCAGCAGCGCCGAGATTTGGGGGGCTGGAAACACCATATATTTT,CASSAEIWGAGNTIYF
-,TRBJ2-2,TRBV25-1,TGTGCCAGCAAGTTAGCCTCGACCGGGGAGCTGTTTTTT,CASKLASTGELFF
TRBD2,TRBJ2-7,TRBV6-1,TGTGCCAGCAGTGAAGGATTCGTAGCGGGGGCCGCCTACGAGCAGTACTTC,CASSEGFVAGAAYEQYF
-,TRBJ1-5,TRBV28,TGTGCCAGCAGTTTGCGGGTTTATAGCAATCAGCCCCAGCATTTT,CASSLRVYSNQPQHF
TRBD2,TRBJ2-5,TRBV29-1,TGCAGCGTTCTCCGGGGGGTGGAGGAGACCCAGTACTTC,CSVLRGVEETQYF
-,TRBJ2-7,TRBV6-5,TGTGCCAGCAGTCCCCGGGCAGGGGCCTCCTACGAGCAGTACTTC,CASSPRAGASYEQYF
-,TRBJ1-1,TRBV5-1,TGCGCCAGCAGCTTGCTAGGACAGAGAATGAACACTGAAGATTTCTTT,CASSLLGQRMNTEDFF
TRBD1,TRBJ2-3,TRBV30,TGTGCCTGGAACCCAATTAAACACTACAGGGGCTCCACAGATACGCAGTATTTT,CAWNPIKHYRGSTDTQYF
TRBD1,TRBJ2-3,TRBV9,TGTGCCAGCAGCCCCATGGGGACAGGCTCCCCAGATACGCAGTATTTT,CASSPMGTGSPDTQYF
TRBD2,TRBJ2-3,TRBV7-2,TGTGCCAGCAGCTGGGGACTAGCGGGAGTAGATAAGCAGTATTTT,CASSWGLAGVDKQYF
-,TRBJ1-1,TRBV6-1,TGTGCCAGCAGTGAAGTAGTCTACGGGGTTGAAACTGAAGCTTTCTTT,CASSEVVYGVETEAFF
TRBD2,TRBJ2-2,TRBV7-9,TGTGCCAGCAGCTTAGAAGGCGGGAGGGCCATTAACGGGGAGCTGTTTTTT,CASSLEGGRAINGELFF
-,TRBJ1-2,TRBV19,TGTGCCAGTAGTATAGTAATCCAGGTTCATGGCTACACCTTC,CASSIVIQVHGYTF
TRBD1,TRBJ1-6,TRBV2,TGTGCCAGCACCCTCCTTGACAGGGTCCATAATTCACCCCTCCACTTT,CASTLLDRVHNSPLHF
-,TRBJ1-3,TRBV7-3,TGTGCCAGCAGCCCCTCTCCTGGAAACACCATATATTTT,CASSPSPGNTIYF
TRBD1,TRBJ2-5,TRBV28,TGTGCCAGCAGCAGGGGACAGGGTCGGACCTTGCAAGAGACCCAGTACTTC,CASSRGQGRTLQETQYF
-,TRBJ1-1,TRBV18,TGTGCCAGCTCCCCCCGGGAGGGCGTGAACACTGAAGCTTTCTTT,CASSPREGVNTEAFF
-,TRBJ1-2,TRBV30,TGTGCCTGGAGTGGCCAATTTGACTCTGGCTACACCTTC,CAWSGQFDSGYTF
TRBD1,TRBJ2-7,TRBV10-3,TGTGCCATCAGTTCCGGGACAGCCTCCTACGAGCAGTACTTC,CAISSGTASYEQYF
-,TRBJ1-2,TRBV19,TGTGCCAGTAGTATGAGGTCCAACTATGGCTACACCTTC,CASSMRSNYGYTF
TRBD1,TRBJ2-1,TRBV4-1,TGCGCCAGCAGCCAACCTAGGACAGGGGAAAATGAGCAGTTCTTC,CASSQPRTGENEQFF
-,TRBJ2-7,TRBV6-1,TGTGCCAGCAGTGAAGCTCTGGAGTCCTACGAGCAGTACTTC,CASSEALESYEQYF
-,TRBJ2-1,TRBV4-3,TGCGCCAGCAGCCAAGAAGGCCGCGACTGGAATGAGCAGTTCTTC,CASSQEGRDWNEQFF
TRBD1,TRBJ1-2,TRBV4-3,TGCGCCAGCAGCCGGATGGGGGACAGCATCTATGGCTACACCTTC,CASSRMGDSIYGYTF
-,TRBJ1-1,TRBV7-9,TGTGCCAGCAGCCGTCCCATGCAGGTTGAAGCTTTCTTT,CASSRPMQVEAFF
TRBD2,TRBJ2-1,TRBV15,TGTGCCACTCATAGCGGGGGGGCCTGGAATGAGCAGTTCTTC,CATHSGGAWNEQFF
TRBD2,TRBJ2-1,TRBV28,TGTGCCAGCAGCAGACTAGCGGGGGGTAATGAGCAGTTCTTC,CASSRLAGGNEQFF
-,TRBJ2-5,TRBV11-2,TGTGCCAGCAGCCAAAAGGGGGTCAGGAAGGTGGAGACCCAGTACTTC,CASSQKGVRKVETQYF
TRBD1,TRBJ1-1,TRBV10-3,TGTGCCATCAGTCTTAGACAGGGCGAAGCTTTCTTT,CAISLRQGEAFF
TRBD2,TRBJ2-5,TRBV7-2,TGTGCCAGCAGCTTAGCAGGAACCCGGGGACTAGCGGGAGGGGAAGAGACCCAGTACTTC,CASSLAGTRGLAGGEETQYF
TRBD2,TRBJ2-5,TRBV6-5,TGTGCCAGCAGTGGCACTAGCGCCTCCCAAGAGACCCAGTACTTC,CASSGTSASQETQYF
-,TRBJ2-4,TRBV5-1,TGCGCCAGCAGCCTCGCAGGATGGGCGACCATTCAGTACTTC,CASSLAGWATIQYF
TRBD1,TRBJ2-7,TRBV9,TGTGCCAGCAGCGCGGGACAGAACTCCTACGAGCAGTACTTC,CASSAGQNSYEQYF